These T cell receptor beta chains were read from a single sample in a study of cytomegalovirus exposure and HLA in healthy donors. The repertoire was sequenced with immunoSEQ multiplex PCR; TCRdb's copy has only in-frame clones and lacks some. This table has about 200,000 clones, 75% to 90% appearing once. Material: PBMCs. Receptor source: a man aged 25-45 years in good health and CMV-seronegative. Each CDR3 is given with its conserved first and last residue. Each record gives: J gene, clone size, D gene, CDR3 length, V gene, CDR3 DNA, CDR3 protein. D genes are given only for firm matches. Rows give clone size only sometimes, using once, few, many, or a class for an expanded clone.

J: TRBJ2-7; size: NA; D: NA; length: 15; V: TRBV28; DNA: TGTGACAGCAGTTCCAGGCGCCGCTATACCTACGAGCAGTACTTC; CDR3: CDSSSRRRYTYEQYF
J: TRBJ2-5; size: NA; D: NA; length: 11; V: TRBV2; DNA: TGTGCCAGCAGCATCCAAGAGACCCAGTACTTC; CDR3: CASSIQETQYF
J: TRBJ1-6; size: NA; D: TRBD1; length: 20; V: TRBV30; DNA: TGTGCCTGGCACCAGACCTCCGGGACAGGGTTTTGGAGACGGGATTCACCCCTCCACTTT; CDR3: CAWHQTSGTGFWRRDSPLHF
J: TRBJ2-3; size: NA; D: NA; length: 12; V: TRBV11-2; DNA: TGTGCCAGCAGCCAAACTACAGATACGCAGTATTTT; CDR3: CASSQTTDTQYF
J: TRBJ2-7; size: NA; D: NA; length: 14; V: TRBV2; DNA: TGTGCCAGCAGTGGAACAGGACCTTTCTACGAGCAGTACTTC; CDR3: CASSGTGPFYEQYF
J: TRBJ2-1; size: NA; D: NA; length: 15; V: TRBV5-1; DNA: TGCGCCAGCAGCTTTCTAGGAACGCACTACAATGAGCAGTTCTTC; CDR3: CASSFLGTHYNEQFF
J: TRBJ2-5; size: NA; D: TRBD2; length: 15; V: TRBV10-1; DNA: TGCGCCAGCAGTGAGGGACTAGCTTCCTTGGAGACCCAGTACTTC; CDR3: CASSEGLASLETQYF
J: TRBJ2-1; size: NA; D: NA; length: 12; V: TRBV7-9; DNA: TGTGCCAGCAGAGACAGGACCGGTGAGCAGTTCTTC; CDR3: CASRDRTGEQFF
J: TRBJ2-1; size: NA; D: TRBD1; length: 15; V: TRBV11-1; DNA: TGTGCCAGCAGTAAAGGACAGGGACCCTACAATGAGCAGTTCTTC; CDR3: CASSKGQGPYNEQFF
J: TRBJ2-5; size: NA; D: NA; length: 13; V: TRBV5-1; DNA: TGCGCCAGCAGCTTGCCCAAACAAGAGACCCAGTACTTC; CDR3: CASSLPKQETQYF
J: TRBJ1-5; size: once; D: TRBD1; length: 14; V: TRBV19; DNA: TGTGCCAGTCACACAGGGGGTGGCAATCAGCCCCAGCATTTT; CDR3: CASHTGGGNQPQHF
J: TRBJ2-3; size: NA; D: NA; length: 17; V: TRBV19; DNA: TGTGCCAGTAGTGGGTCTACCGGGACACCCAGCACAGATACGCAGTATTTT; CDR3: CASSGSTGTPSTDTQYF
J: TRBJ2-7; size: NA; D: NA; length: 15; V: TRBV19; DNA: TGTGCCAGTAGTATGTCTCCCGAGGGTGTTTACGAGCAGTACTTC; CDR3: CASSMSPEGVYEQYF
J: TRBJ1-5; size: once; D: NA; length: 17; V: TRBV7-5; DNA: TGTGCCAGAAGCCCGGGACACCCAATCTATAGCAATCAGCCCCAGCATTTT; CDR3: CARSPGHPIYSNQPQHF
J: TRBJ1-2; size: NA; D: TRBD1; length: 15; V: TRBV6-1; DNA: TGTGCCAGCAGTCCTAGGACAGGGGATTTCTATGGCTACACCTTC; CDR3: CASSPRTGDFYGYTF
J: TRBJ2-7; size: NA; D: NA; length: 14; V: TRBV2; DNA: TGTGCCAGCAGTGAAGCGCTTCGGGGGAGCGAGCAGTACTTC; CDR3: CASSEALRGSEQYF
J: TRBJ2-3; size: NA; D: NA; length: 15; V: TRBV5-8; DNA: TGTGCCAGCAGCTTTAGGGGTGCGAGGACAGATACGCAGTATTTT; CDR3: CASSFRGARTDTQYF
J: TRBJ1-1; size: NA; D: NA; length: 14; V: TRBV7-2; DNA: TGTGCCAGCAGCTCGGGGGTCGCGGTCTCTGAAGCTTTCTTT; CDR3: CASSSGVAVSEAFF
J: TRBJ1-1; size: NA; D: TRBD1; length: 16; V: TRBV14; DNA: TGTGCCAGCAGCCCCTGGACAGGGAACTTGAACACTGAAGCTTTCTTT; CDR3: CASSPWTGNLNTEAFF
J: TRBJ2-3; size: NA; D: TRBD2; length: 15; V: TRBV13; DNA: TGTGCCAGCAGCTTACGGGGACTAGTCACAGATACGCAGTATTTT; CDR3: CASSLRGLVTDTQYF
J: TRBJ1-1; size: NA; D: NA; length: 15; V: TRBV30; DNA: TGTGCCTGGAGTATTGGACATTTACGGAGCACTGAAGCTTTCTTT; CDR3: CAWSIGHLRSTEAFF
J: TRBJ2-2; size: few; D: NA; length: 18; V: TRBV19; DNA: TGTGCCAGTAGTATTTTCAGGCATGGCACAACGAACACCGGGGAGCTGTTTTTT; CDR3: CASSIFRHGTTNTGELFF
J: TRBJ1-2; size: NA; D: TRBD1; length: 15; V: TRBV27; DNA: TGTGCCAGCAGTTTCGGGACAGGGGATCACGATGGCTACACCTTC; CDR3: CASSFGTGDHDGYTF
J: TRBJ1-4; size: NA; D: NA; length: 12; V: TRBV14; DNA: TGTGCCAGCAGACAGGGTTATGAAAAACTGTTTTTT; CDR3: CASRQGYEKLFF
J: TRBJ2-7; size: NA; D: NA; length: 15; V: TRBV7-9; DNA: TGTGCCAGCAGCTTAGGTCAGGGAACCTCCTACGAGCAGTACTTC; CDR3: CASSLGQGTSYEQYF
J: TRBJ1-2; size: NA; D: NA; length: 15; V: TRBV28; DNA: TGTGCCAGCAGTTTAATCACAGGCTATCTTTATGGCTACACCTTC; CDR3: CASSLITGYLYGYTF
J: TRBJ2-3; size: NA; D: TRBD1; length: 14; V: TRBV7-9; DNA: TGTGCCAGCAGCTGGGACAGGGGCACAGATACGCAGTATTTT; CDR3: CASSWDRGTDTQYF
J: TRBJ2-7; size: few; D: TRBD1; length: 13; V: TRBV19; DNA: TGTGCCAGTAGATCTGGGACAGCCTACGAGCAGTACTTC; CDR3: CASRSGTAYEQYF
J: TRBJ2-7; size: NA; D: TRBD2; length: 13; V: TRBV29-1; DNA: TGCAGCGCTTTAGCGGGTATCGCCTACGAGCAGTACTTC; CDR3: CSALAGIAYEQYF
J: TRBJ1-2; size: NA; D: NA; length: 15; V: TRBV15; DNA: TGTGCCACCAGCAGAGGGGGGGGGCGACTCTATGGCTACACCTTC; CDR3: CATSRGGGRLYGYTF
J: TRBJ2-7; size: once; D: TRBD1; length: 14; V: TRBV29-1; DNA: TGCAGCGTTGGTCACGGGACAGGGGGCTACGAGCAGTACTTC; CDR3: CSVGHGTGGYEQYF
J: TRBJ1-1; size: NA; D: TRBD1; length: 17; V: TRBV4-2; DNA: TGTGCCAGCAGCCAAGATCAATTGGGGGACAGGAACACTGAAGCTTTCTTT; CDR3: CASSQDQLGDRNTEAFF
J: TRBJ1-1; size: NA; D: TRBD1; length: 16; V: TRBV6-6; DNA: TGTGCCAGCAGCCGAGGGACAGGGGGCTCGTACACTGAAGCTTTCTTT; CDR3: CASSRGTGGSYTEAFF
J: TRBJ2-1; size: NA; D: NA; length: 17; V: TRBV18; DNA: TGTGCCAGCTCACCGTCCCCAGGGAAGGGCTCCCTTTATGAGCAGTTCTTC; CDR3: CASSPSPGKGSLYEQFF
J: TRBJ1-3; size: NA; D: NA; length: 18; V: TRBV7-9; DNA: TGTGCCAGCAGCTTAGATCCTAAAACCCCTAACTCTGGAAACACCATATATTTT; CDR3: CASSLDPKTPNSGNTIYF
J: TRBJ2-7; size: NA; D: NA; length: 13; V: TRBV21-1; DNA: TGTGCCAGCAGCAAACAGGGGATGGGGGAGCAGTACTTC; CDR3: CASSKQGMGEQYF
J: TRBJ2-5; size: NA; D: TRBD1; length: 15; V: TRBV7-2; DNA: TGTGCCAGCAGCTTATGGGGACAGGGACTAGAGACCCAGTACTTC; CDR3: CASSLWGQGLETQYF
J: TRBJ2-2; size: NA; D: NA; length: 14; V: TRBV27; DNA: TGTGCCAGCAGTCCGCGGGCCCTCGGCGGGGAGCTGTTTTTT; CDR3: CASSPRALGGELFF
J: TRBJ2-1; size: once; D: TRBD2; length: 16; V: TRBV5-1; DNA: TGCGCCAGCAGCAGGACTAGCGGGAGGGCCAAGTATGAGCAGTTCTTC; CDR3: CASSRTSGRAKYEQFF
J: TRBJ2-5; size: NA; D: TRBD1; length: 16; V: TRBV19; DNA: TGTGCCAGTAGTAATACCGGGACAGGGGGCGGAAAGACCCAGTACTTC; CDR3: CASSNTGTGGGKTQYF